These T cell receptor beta chains were read from a single sample in a study of cytomegalovirus exposure and HLA in healthy donors. Measured with immunoSEQ multiplex PCR; TCRdb has only the in-frame clones, and not every one. Among about 96,000 clones listed, about four fifths were seen once. The sequenced sample was PBMCs. These receptors originate from a woman in her seventies in good health and CMV-seropositive. CDR3s include the opening cysteine and the closing phenylalanine or tryptophan. The order of the fields is CDR3 protein, CDR3 DNA, clone size, D gene, V gene, J gene. D genes are given only for firm matches. The size field is filled for only some rows; it gives once, few, many or a size class.

CDR3 protein: CASSNRQGRYF
CDR3 DNA: TGTGCCAGTAGTAACCGACAGGGGCGGTACTTC
clone size: once
D gene: TRBD1
V gene: TRBV19
J gene: TRBJ2-7

CDR3 protein: CAWSVSGATEAFF
CDR3 DNA: TGTGCCTGGAGTGTTTCAGGGGCCACTGAAGCTTTCTTT
clone size: -
D gene: -
V gene: TRBV30
J gene: TRBJ1-1

CDR3 protein: CASSVTGRGFDEKLFF
CDR3 DNA: TGTGCCAGCAGTGTCACAGGGAGGGGGTTCGATGAAAAACTGTTTTTT
clone size: once
D gene: -
V gene: TRBV28
J gene: TRBJ1-4

CDR3 protein: CASSIATGELFF
CDR3 DNA: TGTGCCAGTAGTATAGCGACCGGGGAGCTGTTTTTT
clone size: -
D gene: -
V gene: TRBV19
J gene: TRBJ2-2

CDR3 protein: CAWTTDRIHYF
CDR3 DNA: TGTGCCTGGACGACGGACAGAATTCATTACTTC
clone size: -
D gene: -
V gene: TRBV30
J gene: TRBJ2-5

CDR3 protein: CASSFDSGGYTF
CDR3 DNA: TGCGCCAGCAGCTTTGACAGCGGGGGCTACACCTTC
clone size: -
D gene: -
V gene: TRBV5-1
J gene: TRBJ1-2

CDR3 protein: CASSQDLRTSGIYNEQFF
CDR3 DNA: TGCGCCAGCAGCCAAGATCTCCGGACTAGCGGGATCTACAATGAGCAGTTCTTC
clone size: -
D gene: TRBD2
V gene: TRBV4-1
J gene: TRBJ2-1

CDR3 protein: CASSEGSKRTQYF
CDR3 DNA: TGTGCCAGCAGTGAGGGCAGTAAAAGGACCCAGTACTTC
clone size: once
D gene: -
V gene: TRBV6-1
J gene: TRBJ2-5

CDR3 protein: CASTVWGPNEKLFF
CDR3 DNA: TGTGCCAGCACCGTCTGGGGGCCTAATGAAAAACTGTTTTTT
clone size: -
D gene: -
V gene: TRBV28
J gene: TRBJ1-4

CDR3 protein: CATSGTGTRAGELFF
CDR3 DNA: TGTGCAACATCCGGGACAGGGACGAGGGCCGGGGAGCTGTTTTTT
clone size: few
D gene: TRBD1
V gene: TRBV28
J gene: TRBJ2-2

CDR3 protein: CASSQDRREGQFF
CDR3 DNA: TGCGCCAGCAGCCAAGATCGCAGGGAAGGTCAGTTCTTC
clone size: -
D gene: -
V gene: TRBV4-3
J gene: TRBJ2-1

CDR3 protein: CASSVEGTSGHEQFF
CDR3 DNA: TGTGCCAGCAGCGTAGAAGGGACTAGCGGGCATGAGCAGTTCTTC
clone size: -
D gene: TRBD2
V gene: TRBV9
J gene: TRBJ2-1

CDR3 protein: CASSQEEAAFSYGYTF
CDR3 DNA: TGTGCCAGCAGCCAAGAGGAGGCAGCATTTTCCTATGGCTACACCTTC
clone size: -
D gene: -
V gene: TRBV4-2
J gene: TRBJ1-2

CDR3 protein: CASSQLGQLLYEQYF
CDR3 DNA: TGTGCCAGCAGCCAACTGGGACAGTTACTGTACGAGCAGTACTTC
clone size: -
D gene: TRBD1
V gene: TRBV7-2
J gene: TRBJ2-7

CDR3 protein: CASSKVSRLAGSYEQYF
CDR3 DNA: TGTGCCAGCAGCAAAGTCTCGCGACTAGCGGGCTCCTACGAGCAGTACTTC
clone size: -
D gene: -
V gene: TRBV21-1
J gene: TRBJ2-7

CDR3 protein: CASSELRYGGNYGYTF
CDR3 DNA: TGTGCCAGCAGTGAATTACGGTACGGAGGTAACTATGGCTACACCTTC
clone size: -
D gene: -
V gene: TRBV6-1
J gene: TRBJ1-2

CDR3 protein: CATSWTGGTEAFF
CDR3 DNA: TGTGCCACCAGCTGGACAGGGGGCACTGAAGCTTTCTTT
clone size: -
D gene: TRBD1
V gene: TRBV27
J gene: TRBJ1-1

CDR3 protein: CASSRQGALNSPLHF
CDR3 DNA: TGTGCCAGCAGTCGACAGGGGGCGCTAAATTCACCCCTCCACTTT
clone size: -
D gene: TRBD1
V gene: TRBV6-5
J gene: TRBJ1-6

CDR3 protein: CASTPDRSSGNTIYF
CDR3 DNA: TGTGCCAGTACCCCAGACAGGTCCTCTGGAAACACCATATATTTT
clone size: -
D gene: -
V gene: TRBV19
J gene: TRBJ1-3

CDR3 protein: CASRKGTSRFTGELFF
CDR3 DNA: TGTGCCAGTAGGAAGGGGACTAGCAGGTTCACCGGGGAGCTGTTTTTT
clone size: few
D gene: TRBD2
V gene: TRBV19
J gene: TRBJ2-2

CDR3 protein: CASSQLGQMSAEQYF
CDR3 DNA: TGCGCCAGCAGCCAACTGGGACAGATGTCGGCCGAGCAGTACTTC
clone size: -
D gene: TRBD1
V gene: TRBV4-1
J gene: TRBJ2-7

CDR3 protein: CAISESLGGNTEAFF
CDR3 DNA: TGTGCCATCAGTGAGTCTCTGGGGGGGAACACTGAAGCTTTCTTT
clone size: -
D gene: -
V gene: TRBV10-3
J gene: TRBJ1-1

CDR3 protein: CAISESQSYEQYF
CDR3 DNA: TGTGCCATCAGTGAGTCACAGAGCTACGAGCAGTACTTC
clone size: once
D gene: -
V gene: TRBV10-3
J gene: TRBJ2-7

CDR3 protein: CASRTTSGKGGETQYF
CDR3 DNA: TGTGCTAGCAGGACAACTAGCGGGAAAGGAGGAGAGACCCAGTACTTC
clone size: once
D gene: TRBD2
V gene: TRBV5-4
J gene: TRBJ2-5

CDR3 protein: CASSQGRGRSYEQYF
CDR3 DNA: TGCGCCAGCAGCCAAGGAAGGGGGCGTTCCTACGAGCAGTACTTC
clone size: -
D gene: TRBD1
V gene: TRBV4-1
J gene: TRBJ2-7

CDR3 protein: CAWRGLAGVGGTQYF
CDR3 DNA: TGTGCCTGGAGGGGCCTAGCGGGAGTGGGGGGGACGCAGTATTTT
clone size: few
D gene: TRBD2
V gene: TRBV30
J gene: TRBJ2-3

CDR3 protein: CAISERLAGATDTQYF
CDR3 DNA: TGTGCCATCAGTGAAAGGCTAGCGGGGGCCACAGATACGCAGTATTTT
clone size: -
D gene: TRBD2
V gene: TRBV10-3
J gene: TRBJ2-3

CDR3 protein: CASSRGQGLNEKLFF
CDR3 DNA: TGTGCCAGCAGCCGCGGACAGGGACTTAATGAAAAACTGTTTTTT
clone size: -
D gene: TRBD1
V gene: TRBV6-5
J gene: TRBJ1-4

CDR3 protein: CASVGTTTDTQYF
CDR3 DNA: TGTGCCAGCGTGGGGACTACAACAGATACGCAGTATTTT
clone size: few
D gene: TRBD2
V gene: TRBV7-8
J gene: TRBJ2-3